This TCR beta chain was identified during a study of radiotherapy plus CTLA-4 blockade in lung cancer. About the research overall: Disease control was seen in about 30% of patients, objective responses in roughly 17%.

As regards this clone: The antigen is unknown.

Study-wide results and caveats: Early clonal dynamics of blood T cells, together with interferon-beta, were reported as the best response predictor.

Repertoires were generated with immunoSEQ multiplex PCR, while TCRdb's copy carries only in-frame clones and drops some. The table lists some 46,000 clones, roughly three quarters of them singletons. Chemo-refractory metastatic non-small-cell lung cancer patients received focal radiation with ipilimumab CTLA-4 blockade. CDR1 MDHEN and CDR2 SYDVKM come from the germline V gene. This CDR3 spans 17 amino acids. V was clipped by 3 bases and J by 3 bases; unmatched bases: 6. The clonotype was recovered from a human donor with non-small cell lung cancer whose response to radiotherapy plus ipilimumab could not be evaluated. The chain recombines TRBV28 with TRBJ2-7, with TRBD2 matching 15 bases. Source: peripheral blood, taken from a patient treated with radiotherapy plus ipilimumab. CDR3 bases: TGTGCCAGCAGTTTGGGACTAGCGGGGGGCCTTAACTACGAGCAGTACTTC. This sequence encodes CASSLGLAGGLNYEQYF.